What follows are 22 T cell receptor beta chains derived from one specimen sequenced in a study of monozygotic twins with cystic fibrosis. Measured with immunoSEQ multiplex PCR; TCRdb has only the in-frame clones, and not every one. The profile shows approximately 34,000 clones, over 70% of them singletons. Sequencing used blood. These receptors originate from a girl aged 2 to 9 with cystic fibrosis.

This chain connects TRBV6-5 to TRBJ2-7, with a tentative D call TRBD2 (6 bases). The germline CDR1 and CDR2 sequences are MNHEY and SVGAGI. V lost 3 bases and J 4 bases, leaving 13 bases between the germline ends. The CDR3 sequence is 14 residues long. The CDR3 bases are TGTGCCAGCAGTTATAGACCCCGGGGGTACGAGCAGTACTTC. Amino acids: CASSYRPRGYEQYF.

In DNA form, the CDR3 reads TGCGCCAGCAGCCAAGCAAGCGGGGGAGCCCGACTGACCCAGTACTTC. It translates to CASSQASGGARLTQYF. This chain connects TRBV4-1 to TRBJ2-5; 8 nucleotides line up with TRBD2. CDR1 MGHRA and CDR2 YSYEKL come from the germline V gene. There are 16 residues in the CDR3. V trimming: 1 base; J trimming: 7 bases; junction bases outside the gene matches: 11.

V is TRBV29-1 and J is TRBJ2-3; TRBD2 matches at 9 bases. Germline CDR1 and CDR2: SQVTM and ANQGSEA. The CDR3 sequence is 13 residues long. V was clipped by 3 bases and J by 7 bases; unmatched bases: 5. In DNA, the CDR3 is TGCAGCGTTGAGGGGCGGGGGGGAAATACGCAGTATTTT. Encoded protein: CSVEGRGGNTQYF.

This chain uses TRBV13 with TRBJ2-1; D not certain. V was pared by 5 bases and J by 7 bases, with 9 bases between. The germline V gene encodes CDR1 PRHDT and CDR2 FYEKMQ (reference sequence). The CDR3 is 12 residues long. The CDR3 DNA reads as TGTGCCAGCAGCCGGACGTGGAATGAGCAGTTCTTC. It encodes CASSRTWNEQFF.

This clone has just a few counts. CDR3 nucleotides: TGTGCCAGCAGTGGTATGAACACTGAAGCTTTCTTT. Its protein product is CASSGMNTEAFF. The chain recombines TRBV6-1 with TRBJ1-1, with D hard to call. This CDR3 spans 12 amino acids. The ends were cut back, 4 bases at V and 0 bases at J, with 3 bases in the middle. The germline gives CDR1 MNHNS, CDR2 SASEGT.

The chain recombines TRBV29-1 with TRBJ1-4; 10 bases match TRBD1. The CDR3 length is 15 residues. Germline CDR1 SQVTM, CDR2 ANQGSEA. V dropped 5 bases and J dropped 5; count of bases not matched to a gene: 8. The CDR3 spells CSVFDPGQGNEKLFF. The CDR3 bases are TGCAGCGTTTTCGACCCGGGACAGGGGAATGAAAAACTGTTTTTT.

J is TRBJ1-1 and V is TRBV7-9; D uncertain. The V gene's germline CDR1 is SEHNR and CDR2 FQNEAQ (reference sequence). V was clipped by 5 bases and J by 7 bases, with 8 bases between them. CDR3 length: 11 amino acids. The CDR3 here is CASSTAGEAFF. The DNA for the CDR3 is TGTGCCAGCAGCACTGCCGGTGAAGCTTTCTTT.

CDR3: CASSLDPAGYQETQYF. The CDR3 DNA reads as TGTGCCAGCAGCTTAGACCCAGCGGGGTACCAAGAGACCCAGTACTTC. The chain combines TRBV7-9 with TRBJ2-5, with 7 bases that match TRBD2. V gave up 1 base and J gave up 0 bases; unmatched junction bases: 5. Germline CDR1 is SEHNR and CDR2 is FQNEAQ (reference sequence). The CDR3 spans 16 residues.

V gene TRBV7-2 combines with J gene TRBJ1-1; the D is unclear. The ends were cut back, 3 bases at V and 2 bases at J, with 7 bases in the middle. This CDR3 is 13 amino acids long. Germline CDR1 reads SGHTA; CDR2 reads FQGNSA. This CDR3 reads CASSFILNTEAFF. The CDR3 nucleotides read TGTGCCAGCAGCTTCATTTTAAACACTGAAGCTTTCTTT.

This clone came up a few times. The chain recombines TRBV18 with TRBJ1-4, with D perhaps TRBD1 (5 bases). The CDR3 totals 13 residues. Per the germline V gene, CDR1 is KGHSH and CDR2 is LQKENI. V gave up 1 base and J gave up 5 bases, with 5 bases separating them. For the CDR3, the DNA is TGTGCCAGCTCACCACAGGGGAATGAAAAACTGTTTTTT. It codes for CASSPQGNEKLFF.

The chain joins TRBV5-1 to TRBJ1-4; TRBD1 agrees at 10 bases. The CDR3 loop spans 16 amino acids. Per the germline V gene, CDR1 is SGHRS and CDR2 is YFSETQ. V lost 6 bases and J lost 5; bases outside the gene matches: 10. The CDR3 DNA is TGCGCCAGCACCCTCCTACCGGGACAGGGGAATGAAAAACTGTTTTTT. It translates to CASTLLPGQGNEKLFF.

J is TRBJ2-1 and V is TRBV5-1, with a possible D match to TRBD2 (5 bases). The CDR3 spans 15 residues. V lost 0 bases to trimming and J lost 1 base, with 8 bases between them. Germline CDR1 and CDR2: SGHRS and YFSETQ. The CDR3 DNA sequence: TGCGCCAGCAGCTTGGCTGGGAGTTCCTACAATGAGCAGTTCTTC. It translates to CASSLAGSSYNEQFF.

This clone was counted a few times. The chain employs TRBV6-1 and TRBJ2-7; TRBD1 is a possible D gene (6 bases). This CDR3 comprises 14 residues. V was clipped by 7 bases and J by 3 bases, with 16 bases between them. Germline loops: CDR1 MNHNS, CDR2 SASEGT. This chain's CDR3 is CASTDRIGFYEQYF. The CDR3 bases are TGTGCCAGCACCGACAGGATCGGGTTCTACGAGCAGTACTTC.

This clone was seen a few times. V is TRBV29-1 and J is TRBJ1-2; D remains ambiguous. From germline, CDR1 is SQVTM and CDR2 ANQGSEA. The CDR3 has 12 residues. V lost 1 base to trimming and J lost 4 bases, with 7 bases between them. CDR3 DNA: TGCAGCGTTGAAGCCACCTTCTATGGCTACACCTTC. It specifies CSVEATFYGYTF.

The CDR3 DNA reads as TGCGCCAGCAGCTGGGGACTAGCGGTGAGCTCCTACAATGAGCAGTTCTTC. This encodes CASSWGLAVSSYNEQFF. The rearrangement links TRBV5-1 to TRBJ2-1; 11 nucleotides align to TRBD2. Germline CDR1 and CDR2: SGHRS and YFSETQ. There are 17 residues in the CDR3. Trimming took 3 bases from V and 0 from J; bases not matched to a gene: 5.

This clone has a single count. This chain links TRBV30 with TRBJ2-1; D possibly corresponds to TRBD2 (6 bases). This CDR3 contains 17 residues. The V end lost 0 bases, the J end lost 4 bases, and 19 bases lay between the germline ends. The germline gives CDR1 GTSNPN, CDR2 SVGIG (reference sequence). CDR3 DNA: TGTGCCTGGAGTGTACCCGGTAGGTGGGGGACTTACAATGAGCAGTTCTTC. This codes for CAWSVPGRWGTYNEQFF.

This sequence joins TRBV7-9 and TRBJ2-7, with D tentatively TRBD1 or TRBD2 (6 bases each). Germline CDR1 SEHNR, CDR2 FQNEAQ (reference sequence). Trimming removed 4 bases at V and 7 bases at J, with 14 bases between. CDR3 length: 13 residues. The DNA of the CDR3 is TGTGCCAGCAGCTGGGGGGCTACGAGAGAGCAGTACTTC. Its protein product is CASSWGATREQYF.

The rearrangement joins TRBV9 to TRBJ1-6; D is unresolved. The V end lost 4 bases, the J end lost 5 bases, and 16 bases lay between the germline ends. The CDR3 spans 16 residues. In germline, CDR1 is SGDLS, CDR2 YYNGEE. The CDR3 sequence is CASSLSVAGDNSPLHF. Written as DNA, the CDR3 is TGTGCCAGCAGCCTCTCCGTGGCAGGAGATAATTCACCCCTCCACTTT.

The rearrangement joins TRBV6-5 to TRBJ1-2, with 7 bases identical to TRBD1. With V trimmed by 0 bases and J by 4 bases, 5 bases remained unmatched. CDR3 length: 15 amino acids. Looked up from germline, CDR1 is MNHEY and CDR2 is SVGAGI. The CDR3 loop is CASSYSQGEPYGYTF. The CDR3 bases are TGTGCCAGCAGTTACTCCCAGGGGGAGCCCTATGGCTACACCTTC.

CDR3 bases: TGTGCCAGTCTCATAGGCGGGGGGAGTGGCGAGCAGTACTTC. Translated, it gives CASLIGGGSGEQYF. The chain has TRBV6-1 and TRBJ2-7, with 8 bases fitting TRBD2. The J segment lost 6 bases and the V segment lost 9 bases, leaving 13 bases of the junction unmatched. The germline V gene encodes CDR1 MNHNS and CDR2 SASEGT. This CDR3 contains 14 residues.

The V and J genes are TRBV14 and TRBJ2-5; tentative D call: TRBD2 (5 bases). The CDR3 has 15 amino acids. Germline-derived CDR1 and CDR2 are SGHDN and FVKESK. V lost 4 bases and J 5 bases, leaving 17 bases between the germline ends. CDR3: CASSPQPYPGETQYF. The CDR3 DNA reads TGTGCCAGCAGCCCCCAACCTTACCCGGGGGAGACCCAGTACTTC.

The chain uses TRBV18 and TRBJ2-7; 10 bases fit TRBD1. The V gene end was trimmed by 5 bases and the J gene end by 6 bases; junction bases not matched to a gene: 10. Per the germline V gene, CDR1 is KGHSH and CDR2 is LQKENI. The CDR3 runs 15 residues. Here the CDR3 reads CASSAGQGSNGEQYF. CDR3 sequence (DNA): TGTGCCAGCTCAGCGGGACAGGGGTCTAACGGCGAGCAGTACTTC.